The TCR beta chain described here comes from a study of shared clonotypes between healthy human individuals. At the level of the study: Serving as donors were two women and three men, whose ages spanned 18 to 49.

From CD4+ cells came CD45RA+ naive and CD45RA-negative memory subsets. About this clone itself: What it binds is unknown.

The protocol was immunoSEQ multiplex PCR, while the TCRdb copy is restricted to in-frame clones and leaves out a portion. The sample has some 1 million clones; around 76% are singletons. Germline lookup yields CDR1 MNHEY and CDR2 SVGAGI. This CDR3 is built from 13 residues. V lost 5 bases to trimming and J lost 4 bases; unmatched junction nucleotides: 0. Study-level findings and limits: The diversity represented, both genetic and in exposure history, was limited by few donors. Non-shared clonotypes displayed generation probabilities falling below those of clonotypes present in all four donors.

The V gene is TRBV6-5, the J gene TRBJ2-5, with 11 positions matching TRBD2. The TCR was taken from a man aged 18 to 30 in good health. The sequenced sample was memory CD4+ T cells sorted from blood. Described subset: CD45RA-negative fraction. CDR3 DNA sequence: TGTGCCAGCAGTACTAGCGGGGGAGAGACCCAGTACTTC. Protein product: CASSTSGGETQYF.